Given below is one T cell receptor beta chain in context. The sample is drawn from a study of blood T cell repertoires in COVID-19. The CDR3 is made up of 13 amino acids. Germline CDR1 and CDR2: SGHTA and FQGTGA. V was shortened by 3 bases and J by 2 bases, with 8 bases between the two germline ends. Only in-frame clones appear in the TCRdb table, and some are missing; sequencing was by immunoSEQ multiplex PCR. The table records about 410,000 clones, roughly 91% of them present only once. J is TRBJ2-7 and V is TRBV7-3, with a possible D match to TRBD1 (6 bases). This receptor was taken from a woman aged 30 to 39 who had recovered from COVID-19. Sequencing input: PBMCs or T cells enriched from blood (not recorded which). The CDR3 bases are TGTGCCAGCAGCTTCGGACAGACCTACGAGCAGTACTTC. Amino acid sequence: CASSFGQTYEQYF. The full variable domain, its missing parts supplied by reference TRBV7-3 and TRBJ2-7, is GAGVSQTPSNKVTEKGKYVELRCDPISGHTALYWYRQSLGQGPEFLIYFQGTGAADDSGLPNDRFFAVRPEGSVSTLKIQRTERGDSAVYLCASSFGQTYEQYFGPGTRLTVT.